These 3 T cell receptor beta chains came from one sample sequenced in a study of T cell changes during pregnancy in multiple sclerosis. The protocol was immunoSEQ multiplex PCR, while the TCRdb copy is restricted to in-frame clones and leaves out a portion. The repertoire holds roughly 48,000 clones, with around 92% as singletons. Source: CD4+ T cells from peripheral blood mononuclear cells, taken in the second trimester of pregnancy. These receptor sequences come from a female donor in good health, enrolled as a control in a pregnancy study.

The chain links TRBV29-1 to TRBJ2-1; 10 bases agree with TRBD2. Per the germline V gene, CDR1 is SQVTM and CDR2 is ANQGSEA. The CDR3 covers 14 residues. Trimming at V came to 6 bases and at J to 0 bases, leaving 2 bases not matched to a gene. The CDR3 spells CSVERGGSYNEQFF. The CDR3 DNA is TGCAGCGTGGAGCGGGGGGGCTCCTACAATGAGCAGTTCTTC.

J is TRBJ2-5 and V is TRBV19, with TRBD2 identical over 11 bases. Germline CDR1 reads LNHDA; CDR2 reads SQIVND (reference sequence). This CDR3 is 16 amino acids long. Trimming cost V 6 bases and J 1 base; bases outside gene matches: 7. CDR3 residues: CASSSSGGPLQETQYF. The CDR3 coding sequence is TGTGCCAGTAGCTCTAGCGGGGGGCCCCTCCAAGAGACCCAGTACTTC.

V gene TRBV7-2 combines with J gene TRBJ2-2; D possibly corresponds to TRBD1 (6 bases). The CDR3 covers 13 residues. Per the germline V gene, CDR1 is SGHTA and CDR2 is FQGNSA. Trimming pared 6 bases from V and 5 bases from J, leaving 10 bases between. CDR3 in amino acids: CASRPGVTGELFF. The DNA for the CDR3 is TGTGCCAGCAGACCAGGGGTGACCGGGGAGCTGTTTTTT.